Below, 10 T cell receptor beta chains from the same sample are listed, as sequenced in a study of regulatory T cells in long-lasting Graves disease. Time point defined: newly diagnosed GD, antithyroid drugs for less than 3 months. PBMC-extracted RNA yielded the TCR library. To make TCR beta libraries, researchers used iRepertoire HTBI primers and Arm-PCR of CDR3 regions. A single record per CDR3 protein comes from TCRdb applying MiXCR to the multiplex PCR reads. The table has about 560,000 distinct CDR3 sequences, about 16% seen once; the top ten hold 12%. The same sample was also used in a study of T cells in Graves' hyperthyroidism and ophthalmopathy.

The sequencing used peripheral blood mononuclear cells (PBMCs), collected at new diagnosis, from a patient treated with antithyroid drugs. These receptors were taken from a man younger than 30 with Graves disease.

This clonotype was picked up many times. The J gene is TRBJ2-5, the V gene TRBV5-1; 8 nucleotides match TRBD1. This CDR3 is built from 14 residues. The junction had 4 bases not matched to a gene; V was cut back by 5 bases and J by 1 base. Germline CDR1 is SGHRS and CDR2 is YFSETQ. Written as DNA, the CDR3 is TGCGCCAGCAGGCGGGACAGGTTCCAAGAGACCCAGTACTTC. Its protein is CASRRDRFQETQYF.

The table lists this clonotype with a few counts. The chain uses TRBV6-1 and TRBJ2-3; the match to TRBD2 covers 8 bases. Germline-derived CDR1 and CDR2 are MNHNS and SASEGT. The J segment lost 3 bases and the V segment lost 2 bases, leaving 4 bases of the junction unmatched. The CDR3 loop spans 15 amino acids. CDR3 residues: CASSESGGATDTQYF. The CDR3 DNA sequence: TGTGCCAGCAGTGAATCGGGAGGGGCTACAGATACGCAGTATTTT.

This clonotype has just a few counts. CDR3 sequence (DNA): TGTGCCAGCATCCGGGGGGCTGGAGCGTCCTACGAGCAGTACTTC. Amino acids: CASIRGAGASYEQYF. The chain employs TRBV6-2 or TRBV6-3 and TRBJ2-7; D possibly corresponds to TRBD2 (7 bases). The CDR3 is 15 residues long. Trimming took 7 bases from V and 1 from J, leaving 17 bases between them. Per the germline V gene, CDR1 is MNHEY and CDR2 is SVGEGT.

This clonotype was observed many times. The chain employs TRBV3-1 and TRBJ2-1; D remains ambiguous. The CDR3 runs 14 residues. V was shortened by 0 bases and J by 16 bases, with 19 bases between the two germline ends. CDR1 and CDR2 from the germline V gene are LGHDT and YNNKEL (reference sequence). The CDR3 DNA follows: TGTGCCAGCAGCCAAGATTCTTGGGTTAGCACCGCATTCTTC. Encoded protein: CASSQDSWVSTAFF.

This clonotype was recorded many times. The CDR3 here is CASSPERETYNEQFF. Here the CDR3 DNA reads TGTGCCAGCTCACCCGAGAGGGAGACCTACAATGAGCAGTTCTTC. The chain carries TRBV18 and TRBJ2-1; tentatively, D is TRBD2 (5 bases). CDR3 length: 15 residues. Trimming left V 3 bases short and J 2 bases short, with 11 bases between. Germline V gene data show CDR1 as KGHSH and CDR2 as LQKENI.

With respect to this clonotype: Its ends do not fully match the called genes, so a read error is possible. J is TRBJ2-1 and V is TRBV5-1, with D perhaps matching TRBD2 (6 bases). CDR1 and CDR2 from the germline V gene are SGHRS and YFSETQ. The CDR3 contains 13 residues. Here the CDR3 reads CASGFGGDNEQFF. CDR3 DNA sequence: TGCGCCAGCGGCTTTGGCGGGGACAATGAGCAGTTCTTC.

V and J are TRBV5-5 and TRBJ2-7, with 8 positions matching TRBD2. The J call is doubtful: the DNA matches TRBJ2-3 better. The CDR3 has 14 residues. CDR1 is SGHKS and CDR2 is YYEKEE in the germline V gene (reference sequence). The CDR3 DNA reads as TGTGCCAGCAGCTCGGGACTAGGTCGAGATACGCAGTATTTT. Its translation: CASSSGLGRDTQYF.

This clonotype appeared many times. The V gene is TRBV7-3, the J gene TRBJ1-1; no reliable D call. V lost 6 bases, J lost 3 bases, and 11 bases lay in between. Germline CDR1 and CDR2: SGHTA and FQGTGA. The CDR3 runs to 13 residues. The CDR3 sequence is CASRSQADTEAFF. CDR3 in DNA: TGTGCCAGCAGGAGTCAGGCGGACACTGAAGCTTTCTTT.

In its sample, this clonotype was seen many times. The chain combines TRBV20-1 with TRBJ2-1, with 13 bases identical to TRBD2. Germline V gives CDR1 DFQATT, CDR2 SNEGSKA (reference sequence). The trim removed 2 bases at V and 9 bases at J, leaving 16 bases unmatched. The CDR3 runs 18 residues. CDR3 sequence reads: CSARKGLAGSPPTREQFF. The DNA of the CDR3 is TGCAGTGCTAGAAAGGGACTAGCGGGATCCCCCCCGACGCGTGAGCAGTTCTTC.

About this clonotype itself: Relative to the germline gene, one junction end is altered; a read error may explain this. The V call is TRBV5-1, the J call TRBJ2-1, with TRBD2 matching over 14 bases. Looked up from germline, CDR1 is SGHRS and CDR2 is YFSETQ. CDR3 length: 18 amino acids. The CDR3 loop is CASSPGGLAGVGYNEQFF. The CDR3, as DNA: TGTGCCAGCAGCCCAGGGGGACTAGCGGGAGTAGGTTACAATGAGCAGTTCTTC.